These T cell receptor beta chains were read from a single sample in a study of cytomegalovirus exposure and HLA in healthy donors. The data were produced by immunoSEQ multiplex PCR, yet TCRdb's version contains in-frame clones alone and is incomplete. The repertoire holds fewer than 250,000 clones, with approximately 79% as singletons. The sample taken for sequencing was PBMCs. The source of these receptors is a woman under 30 in good health and CMV-seronegative. Both conserved end residues are part of each CDR3. A D gene is named only where the DNA matches it firmly. Part of the rows lack a size; the others show once, few, many or a class for expanded clones.

TRBJ1-2 | TRBD1 | NA | TRBV15 | CATSRQQGPYYGYTF | TGTGCCACCAGCAGACAACAGGGGCCCTACTATGGCTACACCTTC
TRBJ1-4 | TRBD1 | NA | TRBV29-1 | CSVGQGEEKLFF | TGCAGCGTTGGGCAGGGGGAGGAAAAACTGTTTTTT
TRBJ1-2 | NA | once | TRBV18 | CASSPAQGFMMSGYTF | TGTGCCAGCTCACCAGCCCAGGGTTTTATGATGTCGGGCTACACCTTC
TRBJ2-1 | NA | NA | TRBV10-3 | CAISDGQAAGYNEQFF | TGTGCCATCAGTGATGGACAGGCGGCGGGGTACAATGAGCAGTTCTTC
TRBJ2-3 | NA | NA | TRBV27 | CASSLTNKADTQYF | TGTGCCAGCAGTTTAACCAACAAAGCAGATACGCAGTATTTT
TRBJ2-1 | TRBD2 | NA | TRBV19 | CASSILAAVRNEQFF | TGTGCCAGTAGTATACTAGCGGCCGTAAGAAATGAGCAGTTCTTC
TRBJ2-5 | NA | NA | TRBV7-9 | CASGFAGETQYF | TGTGCCAGCGGCTTTGCAGGGGAGACCCAGTACTTC
TRBJ2-5 | TRBD2 | NA | TRBV13 | CASSYGLVAETQYF | TGTGCCAGCAGTTACGGACTAGTAGCTGAGACCCAGTACTTC
TRBJ1-5 | TRBD1 | once | TRBV15 | CATTAPGQGVGNQPQHF | TGTGCCACCACCGCACCCGGACAGGGAGTCGGCAATCAGCCCCAGCATTTT
TRBJ2-7 | TRBD2 | NA | TRBV11-3 | CASSLSSSGTYEQYF | TGTGCCAGCAGCTTGAGTAGTAGCGGGACCTACGAGCAGTACTTC
TRBJ2-1 | NA | NA | TRBV29-1 | CSVPTPYNEQFF | TGCAGCGTCCCGACACCTTACAATGAGCAGTTCTTC
TRBJ2-7 | NA | NA | TRBV4-2 | CASSQFTGSYEQYF | TGTGCCAGCAGCCAATTCACCGGGAGCTACGAGCAGTACTTC
TRBJ2-7 | TRBD2 | few | TRBV30 | CAWVDPGLGGYEQYF | TGTGCCTGGGTTGATCCGGGACTAGGAGGCTACGAGCAGTACTTC
TRBJ1-2 | NA | NA | TRBV9 | CASSVVEGSDYGYTF | TGTGCCAGCAGCGTAGTGGAGGGATCGGACTATGGCTACACCTTC
TRBJ2-2 | TRBD2 | NA | TRBV5-1 | CASAGGRSTGELFF | TGCGCCAGCGCGGGGGGGCGGAGCACCGGGGAGCTGTTTTTT